This entry is about one TCR beta chain. V lost 5 bases to trimming and J lost 3 bases, with 11 bases between them. Germline CDR1 LNHDA, CDR2 SQIVND (reference sequence). The CDR3 is 13 residues long. The data originate from a study of identical twins. Everyone who gave samples was a healthy Caucasian. TCRdb analysed the 5' RACE reads with MiXCR anew, one entry per CDR3 protein. The sample yields 1.5 million to 2 million distinct CDR3 sequences, around 29% seen once. The chain couples TRBV19 to TRBJ2-7; D unresolved. The sequenced sample consisted of cord blood. The receptor was derived from a newborn girl in good health. CDR3 region: CASSPRANYEQYF. For the CDR3, the DNA is TGTGCCAGTAGTCCCCGGGCTAACTACGAGCAGTACTTC. Complete variable domain (other parts from reference TRBV19 and TRBJ2-7): DGGITQSPKYLFRKEGQNVTLSCEQNLNHDAMYWYRQDPGQGLRLIYYSQIVNDFQKGDIAEGYSVSREKKESFPLTVTSAQKNPTAFYLCASSPRANYEQYFGPGTRLTVT.